These 19 T cell receptor beta chains were all obtained from the same sample, sequenced in a study of T cell clonality in common variable immunodeficiency. Some clones are missing from TCRdb's copy, which holds only in-frame ones; the method was immunoSEQ multiplex PCR. The sample counts under 50,000 clones, none seen once; the ten largest own about 5.9%. Sequenced sample: peripheral blood mononuclear cells. The receptors stem from a person aged 18 to 70 in good health.

Remarks on this clone: Read coverage stops 3 residues before the CDR3 terminus; the germline J gene supplies the remainder. V and J are TRBV18 and TRBJ2-1, with 8 nucleotides matching TRBD1. CDR3 size: 15 residues. In germline, CDR1 is KGHSH, CDR2 LQKENI. The ends lost 6 bases at V and 2 bases at J; junction bases unmatched: 6. The CDR3 is CASSQETGAYNEQFF. CDR3 DNA, as far as it was read: TGTGCCAGCTCCCAGGAGACAGGGGCCTACAATGAG.

This clone was counted ten times or more. Read coverage stops 3 residues before the CDR3 terminus; the germline J gene supplies the remainder. The J gene is TRBJ1-2, the V gene TRBV5-1; perhaps TRBD1 as D (5 bases). This CDR3 contains 18 residues. Germline values: CDR1 SGHRS, CDR2 YFSETQ. Trimming cost V 2 bases and J 0 bases, with 20 bases left between them. The CDR3 bases that were read are TGCGCCAGCAGCTTTCCTCTTAGGGCAGGGTCACCTAACTATGGC. As protein: CASSFPLRAGSPNYG. From start to end, the CDR3 is CASSFPLRAGSPNYGYTF.

This clone occurred many times. This CDR3 is CASRTGPSGVSYNEQFF. Incomplete CDR3 DNA: TGTGCCAGCAGGACGGGCCCGAGCGGGGTCTCCTACAATGAG. This chain links TRBV6-2 or TRBV6-3 with TRBJ2-1; the match to TRBD2 covers 7 bases. The read terminates 3 residues before the CDR3 end, so the remaining end is supplied by the germline J gene. CDR3 length equals 17 residues. Germline V gene sequence: CDR1 MNHEY, CDR2 SVGEGT. J was trimmed by 0 bases and V by 6 bases; bases with no gene match: 11.

Ten or more counts support this clone. The CDR3 is cut off 3 residues early in the read; its end comes from the germline J gene. The J gene is TRBJ2-7, the V gene TRBV5-1; D unresolved. This CDR3 contains 12 residues. CDR1 and CDR2 from the germline V gene are SGHRS and YFSETQ. The V and J ends lost 0 bases and 6 bases respectively, with 7 bases between them. Incomplete CDR3 DNA: TGCGCCAGCAGCTTGGCGACGGGCGAG. It codes for CASSLATGE. The CDR3, in full, reads CASSLATGEQYF.

There are a few counts of this clone. The read halts 3 residues ahead of the CDR3 end, with the missing end drawn from the germline J gene. The chain has TRBV7-9 and TRBJ2-3; D not certain. This CDR3 has 13 amino acids. Germline CDR1 and CDR2: SEHNR and FQNEAQ (reference sequence). Trimming left V 2 bases short and J 6 bases short, with 9 bases between. CDR3 bases read: TGTGCCAGCAGCTTAATATCCCGGGATACG. Translated, it gives CASSLISRDT. The entire CDR3 is CASSLISRDTQYF.

This clone was counted ten times or more. The observed sequence ends 3 residues before the CDR3 terminus, with the missing tail filled in from the germline J gene. This chain links TRBV5-1 with TRBJ2-5; possibly TRBD2 for D (5 bases). CDR1 and CDR2 (germline): SGHRS, YFSETQ. V dropped 7 bases and J dropped 1 base, with 11 bases sitting between them. The CDR3 extends over 13 amino acids. The CDR3 spells CASAGLPQETQYF. CDR3 DNA (partial): TGCGCCAGCGCCGGACTCCCCCAAGAGACC. Looking up the rest from reference TRBV5-1 and TRBJ2-5 gives the full variable domain: KAGVTQTPRYLIKTRGQQVTLSCSPISGHRSVSWYQQTPGQGLQFLFEYFSETQRNKGNFPGRFSGRQFSNSRSEMNVSTLELGDSALYLCASAGLPQETQYFGPGTRLLVL.

This clone appeared many times. The read finishes 3 residues shy of the CDR3 end, and the germline J gene is used to complete it. This chain joins TRBV20-1 and TRBJ2-7; 8 bases agree with TRBD1. V was pared by 4 bases and J by 0 bases, with 17 bases of the junction left unmatched. Germline values: CDR1 DFQATT, CDR2 SNEGSKA (reference sequence). There are 18 residues in the CDR3. The CDR3 loop is CSANPRSGTGEFSYEQYF. CDR3 bases read: TGCAGTGCTAACCCCCGCTCGGGGACAGGCGAATTCTCCTACGAG.

This clone was counted at least ten times. Coverage ceases 3 residues before the CDR3 finishes, and the germline J gene fills in the end. The chain links TRBV6-2 or TRBV6-3 to TRBJ1-2; possible D gene TRBD1, 6 bases. The CDR3 length is 14 residues. The germline CDR1 and CDR2 sequences are MNHEY and SVGEGT. V lost 8 bases and J 4 bases, leaving 17 bases between the germline ends. Here the CDR3 reads CASRPSGELYGYTF. CDR3 bases read: TGTGCCAGCCGCCCCTCAGGGGAACTCTATGGC.

Concerning this clone itself: The read ends 3 residues shy of where the CDR3 ends; the end is completed using the germline J gene. The chain uses TRBV30 and TRBJ2-3; 10 bases are a match to TRBD2. Germline V gene data show CDR1 as GTSNPN and CDR2 as SVGIG (reference sequence). The CDR3 consists of 14 residues. With 5 bases clipped from V and 6 bases from J, the junction kept 8 bases outside the gene matches. CDR3: CAWGSGGAGDTQYF. The sequenced part of the CDR3 DNA is TGTGCCTGGGGGAGCGGGGGGGCCGGGGATACG.

Turning to this clone: The missing CDR3 end, 3 residues past where the read stops, is filled in from the germline J gene. The chain has TRBV19 and TRBJ1-2; D not resolved. This CDR3 has 16 amino acids. CDR1 is LNHDA, CDR2 SQIVND, per germline (reference sequence). CDR3 DNA (partial): TGTGCCAGTAGTATAAGGGTGAGGTCTAGCACAGATACC. Protein sequence: CASSIRVRSSTDT. The whole CDR3 protein reads CASSIRVRSSTDTYTF.

This clone was recorded at least ten times. The read falls 3 residues short of the CDR3 end, and the missing part is taken from the germline J gene. This chain links TRBV30 with TRBJ2-4; 9 nucleotides line up with TRBD2. Losses at the gene ends were 3 bases for V and 2 bases for J; bases not matched to a gene: 8. This CDR3 region has 16 residues. Per the germline V gene, CDR1 is GTSNPN and CDR2 is SVGIG (reference sequence). The DNA read from the CDR3 is TGTGCCTGGAGGCATGCTAGCGGGGAGCCCAAAAACATT. Translation gives CAWRHASGEPKNI. The whole CDR3 sequence reads CAWRHASGEPKNIQYF.

This clone was recorded many times. The CDR3 extends 3 residues past the end of the read, so its final part is completed from the germline J gene. The V call is TRBV12-3 or TRBV12-4, the J call TRBJ1-2, with 7 bases that match TRBD1. This CDR3 comprises 12 residues. The ends lost 10 bases at V and 7 bases at J; junction bases unmatched: 9. CDR3 sequence: CATTAYRGGYTF. The sequenced CDR3 bases are TGTGCCACCACCGCCTACAGGGGTGGC.

This clone was seen many times. The CDR3 end lies 3 residues beyond the end of the read and is filled in from the germline J gene. V gene TRBV7-8 combines with J gene TRBJ1-1; 7 nucleotides agree with TRBD1. Germline V gives CDR1 SGHVS, CDR2 FQNEAQ. J was trimmed by 0 bases and V by 1 base; bases with no gene match: 11. The CDR3 loop spans 18 amino acids. Here the CDR3 reads CASSLVWGDSHMNTEAFF. Partial CDR3 DNA: TGTGCCAGCAGCTTAGTTTGGGGGGACAGCCACATGAACACTGAA.

This clone was detected many times. The sequenced fragment ends 3 residues before the CDR3 boundary, so the rest is inferred from the germline J gene. At the DNA level, this CDR3 is encoded by other sequences in the same sample as well. The chain recombines TRBV5-6 with TRBJ2-3; possible D gene TRBD2, 6 bases. Germline V gene data show CDR1 as SGHDT and CDR2 as YYEEEE. V was shortened by 0 bases and J by 7 bases, with 12 bases between the two germline ends. This CDR3 region has 14 residues. The sequenced CDR3 bases are TGTGCCAGCAGCTTGGGCGCGGGGTCAAATACG. Its protein is CASSLGAGSNT. The entire CDR3 protein is CASSLGAGSNTQYF.

On this clone itself: Compared with germline, one end of the junction differs, possibly owing to a read error. This specimen includes other DNA sequences encoding the same CDR3. The DNA read from the CDR3 is TGTGCCAGCAGGGCCTCAGGGGGCTATGGA. Translating it yields CASRASGGYG. The full CDR3 reads CASRASGGYGYTF. The rearrangement uses TRBV6-4 and TRBJ1-2; 8 bases align to TRBD1. The read finishes 3 residues shy of the CDR3 end, and the germline J gene is used to complete it. The CDR3 runs 13 residues. The germline CDR1 and CDR2 sequences are MRHNA and SNTAGT.

This clone showed up just a few times. The read is 3 residues too short to cover the CDR3 end, so that end is filled in from the germline J gene. The chain couples TRBV30 to TRBJ2-3; TRBD2 matches 8 bases. Germline V gives CDR1 GTSNPN, CDR2 SVGIG (reference sequence). The CDR3 length is 19 residues. The V and J ends lost 1 base and 5 bases, in that order; junction bases with no gene match: 20. Incomplete CDR3 DNA: TGTGCCTGGAGTGACAAAGGGCTCGGGGGGGCCGATTGTAAAGATACG. Translating gives CAWSDKGLGGADCKDT. The CDR3 in full is CAWSDKGLGGADCKDTQYF.

This clone showed up just a few times. The CDR3 is cut off 3 residues early in the read; its end comes from the germline J gene. The J gene is TRBJ1-6, the V gene TRBV10-3; 10 bases match TRBD1. Unmatched junction bases numbered 11, after V lost 6 bases and J lost 9 bases. The CDR3 has 16 residues. Germline V gives CDR1 ENHRY, CDR2 SYGVKD. The CDR3 region is CAIRPGTGAAGSPLHF. Incomplete CDR3 DNA: TGTGCCATCAGGCCCGGGACAGGGGCCGCCGGTTCACCC.

This clone has a count of ten or more. The read terminates 3 residues ahead of where the CDR3 ends, so the germline J gene completes it. The chain links TRBV6-2 or TRBV6-3 to TRBJ2-3; perhaps TRBD2 as D (6 bases). V lost 6 bases to trimming and J lost 4 bases, with 14 bases between them. This CDR3 comprises 14 residues. In germline, CDR1 is MNHEY, CDR2 SVGEGT. CDR3 protein: CASSPGGAADTQYF. The sequenced CDR3 bases are TGTGCCAGCAGCCCAGGAGGGGCTGCAGATACG.

On this clone: Read data end 3 residues before the CDR3 end; the end is taken from the germline J gene. J is TRBJ1-1 and V is TRBV7-8; a possible D gene is TRBD1 (5 bases). The CDR3 extends over 13 amino acids. Germline lookup yields CDR1 SGHVS and CDR2 FQNEAQ. The DNA read from the CDR3 is TGTGCCAGCAGCTTATCTATAGGGGAGACC. Its translation is CASSLSIGET. The full CDR3 is CASSLSIGETAFF.